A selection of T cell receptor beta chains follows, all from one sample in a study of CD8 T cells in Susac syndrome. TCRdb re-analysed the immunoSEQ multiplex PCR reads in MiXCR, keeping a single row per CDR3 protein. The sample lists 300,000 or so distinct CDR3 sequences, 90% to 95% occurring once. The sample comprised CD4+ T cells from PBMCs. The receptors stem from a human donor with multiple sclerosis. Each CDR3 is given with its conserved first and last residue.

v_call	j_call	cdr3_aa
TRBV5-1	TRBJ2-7	CASSPQGLAGAYEQYF
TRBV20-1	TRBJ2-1	CSASLSGEGRDEQFF
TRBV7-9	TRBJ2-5	CASSLGSLQETQYF
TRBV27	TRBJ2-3	CASTDPGQLSTGTQYF
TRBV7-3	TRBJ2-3	CASSSRGSGLSTDTQYF
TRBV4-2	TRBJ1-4	CASSQDPGINEKLFF
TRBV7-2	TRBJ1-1	CASSSVGRNTEAFF
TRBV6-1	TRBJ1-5	CGTGELNQPQHF
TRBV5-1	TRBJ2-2	CASTPYENTGELFF
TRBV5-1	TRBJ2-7	CASRPGQANTYEQYF
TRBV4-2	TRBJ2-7	CASSWQLAGGAYEQYF
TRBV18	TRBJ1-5	CASSPGQDSNQPQHF
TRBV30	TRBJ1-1	CAWRSMTWNTEAFF
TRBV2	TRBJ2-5	CASRGNVETQYF
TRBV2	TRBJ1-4	CASSWGGREGEKLFF
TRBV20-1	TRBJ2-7	CSASGGLGGPLRHEQYF
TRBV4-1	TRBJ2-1	CASSPGLAAYNEQFF
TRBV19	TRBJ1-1	CASSMGSPRGGYTEAFF
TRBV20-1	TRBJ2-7	CSAPDPSGGYEQYF
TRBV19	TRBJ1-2	CASSIVRGLSYGYTF
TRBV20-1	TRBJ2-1	CSASGLGFEQFF
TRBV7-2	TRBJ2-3	CASSSNPSGSTDTQYF
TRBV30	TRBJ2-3	CAWSQVSLTDTQYF
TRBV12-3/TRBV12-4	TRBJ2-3	CASRGGGIRDTQYF
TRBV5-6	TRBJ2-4	CASSPGLIGSKNIQYF
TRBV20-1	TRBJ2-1	CSATGGYDDYNEQFF
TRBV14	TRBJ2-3	CASSHADTQYF
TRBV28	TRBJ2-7	CASSGEAKRDYEQYF
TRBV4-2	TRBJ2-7	CASSQDQGSAEQYF
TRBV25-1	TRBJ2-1	CASSVAGGNYNEQFF
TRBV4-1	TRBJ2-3	CASSQDNSASGVDTQYF
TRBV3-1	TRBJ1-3	CASSQAYRTSGNTIYF
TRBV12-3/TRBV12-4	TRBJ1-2	CASSFQGLYGYTF
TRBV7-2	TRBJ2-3	CASTLDLSSTDTQYF
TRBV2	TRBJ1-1	CASSESDITWGEAFF
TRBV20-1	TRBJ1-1	CSARMGGANTEAFF
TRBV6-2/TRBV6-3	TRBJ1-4	CASSSGGAGEKLFF
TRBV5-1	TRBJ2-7	CASSLGNRGHEQYF
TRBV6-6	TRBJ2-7	CASRVDRAYEQYF
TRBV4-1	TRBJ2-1	CASSLSWLAGGNEQFF
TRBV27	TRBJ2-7	CASSFPGTGVGEQYF
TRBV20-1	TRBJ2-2	CSARDPNTGELFF
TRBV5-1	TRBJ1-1	CASSLEGTGGVGDTEAFF
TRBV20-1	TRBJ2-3	CSAAAGGPDTQYF
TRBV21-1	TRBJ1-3	CASSKQRPGLRFGNTIYF
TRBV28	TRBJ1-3	CASSLSLPGTAEDTIYF